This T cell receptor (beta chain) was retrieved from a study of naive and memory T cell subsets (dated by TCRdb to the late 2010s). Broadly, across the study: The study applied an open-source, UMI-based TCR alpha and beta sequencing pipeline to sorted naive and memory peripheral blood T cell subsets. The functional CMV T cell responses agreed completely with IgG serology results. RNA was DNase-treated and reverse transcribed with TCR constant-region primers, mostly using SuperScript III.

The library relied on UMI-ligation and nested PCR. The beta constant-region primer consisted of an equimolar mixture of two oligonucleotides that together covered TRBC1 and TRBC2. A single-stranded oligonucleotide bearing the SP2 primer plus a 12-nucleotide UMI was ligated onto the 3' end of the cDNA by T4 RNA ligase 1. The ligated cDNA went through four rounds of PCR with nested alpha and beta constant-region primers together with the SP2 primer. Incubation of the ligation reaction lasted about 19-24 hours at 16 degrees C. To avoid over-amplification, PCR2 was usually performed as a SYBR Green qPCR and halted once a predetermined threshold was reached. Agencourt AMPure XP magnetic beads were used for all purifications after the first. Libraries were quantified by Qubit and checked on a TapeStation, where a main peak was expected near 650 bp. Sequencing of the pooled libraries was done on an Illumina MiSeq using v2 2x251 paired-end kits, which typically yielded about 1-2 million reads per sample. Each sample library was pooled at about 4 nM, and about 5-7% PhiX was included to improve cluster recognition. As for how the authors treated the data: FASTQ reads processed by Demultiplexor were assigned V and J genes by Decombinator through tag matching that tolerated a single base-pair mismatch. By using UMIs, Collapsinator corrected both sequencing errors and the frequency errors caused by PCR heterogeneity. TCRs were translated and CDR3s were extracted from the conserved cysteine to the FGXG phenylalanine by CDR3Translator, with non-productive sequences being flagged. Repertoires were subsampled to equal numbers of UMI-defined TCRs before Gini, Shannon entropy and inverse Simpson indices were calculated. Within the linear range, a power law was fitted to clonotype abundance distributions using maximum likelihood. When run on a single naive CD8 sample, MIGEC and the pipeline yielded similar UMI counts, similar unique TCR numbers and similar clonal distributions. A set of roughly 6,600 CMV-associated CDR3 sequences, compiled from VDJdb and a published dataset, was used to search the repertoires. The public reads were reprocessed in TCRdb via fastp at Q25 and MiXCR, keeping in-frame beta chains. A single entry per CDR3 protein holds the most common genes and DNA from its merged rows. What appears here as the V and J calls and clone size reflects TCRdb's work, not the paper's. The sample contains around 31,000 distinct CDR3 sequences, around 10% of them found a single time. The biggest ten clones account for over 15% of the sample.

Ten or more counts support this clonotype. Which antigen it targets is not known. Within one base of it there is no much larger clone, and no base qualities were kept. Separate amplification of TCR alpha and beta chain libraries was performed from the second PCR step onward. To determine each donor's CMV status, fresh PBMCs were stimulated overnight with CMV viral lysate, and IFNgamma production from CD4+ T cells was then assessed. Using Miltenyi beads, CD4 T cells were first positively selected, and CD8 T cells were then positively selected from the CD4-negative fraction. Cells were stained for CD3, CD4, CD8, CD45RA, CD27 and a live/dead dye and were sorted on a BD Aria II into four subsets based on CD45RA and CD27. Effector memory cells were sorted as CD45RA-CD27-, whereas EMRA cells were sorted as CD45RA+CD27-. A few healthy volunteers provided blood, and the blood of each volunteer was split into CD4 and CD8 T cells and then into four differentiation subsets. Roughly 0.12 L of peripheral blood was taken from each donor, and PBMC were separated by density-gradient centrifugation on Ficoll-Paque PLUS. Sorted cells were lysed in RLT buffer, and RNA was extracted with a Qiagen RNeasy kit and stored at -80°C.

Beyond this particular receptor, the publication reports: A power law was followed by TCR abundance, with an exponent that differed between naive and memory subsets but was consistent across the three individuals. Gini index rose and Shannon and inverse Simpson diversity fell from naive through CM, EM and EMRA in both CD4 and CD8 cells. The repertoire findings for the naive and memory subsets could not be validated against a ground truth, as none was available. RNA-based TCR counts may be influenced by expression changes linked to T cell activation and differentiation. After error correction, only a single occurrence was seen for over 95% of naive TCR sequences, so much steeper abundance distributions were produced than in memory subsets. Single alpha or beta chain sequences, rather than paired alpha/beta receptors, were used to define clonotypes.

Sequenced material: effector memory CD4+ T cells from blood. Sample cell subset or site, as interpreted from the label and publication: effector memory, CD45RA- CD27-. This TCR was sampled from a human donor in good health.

In nucleotides, the sequence is TGTGCCAGCAGGCAAAACTACGAGCAGTACTTC. This translates into CASRQNYEQYF. The chain was built from TRBV28 and TRBJ2-7; the D gene is not confidently resolved. Reading from cysteine to phenylalanine, the CDR3 counts 11 amino acids. Only CDR3 DNA is held: 33 bases, read in frame from base 1. CDR1 and CDR2 are drawn from the germline V gene: MDHEN, SYDVKM. Relative to germline, V is 6 bases shorter and J is 3 bases shorter, with 6 bases between their ends.